This is a list of T cell receptor beta chains from one sample in a study of T cell clusters in autoimmune cytopenias. TCRdb reprocessed the multiplex PCR reads and stores each CDR3 protein as one record, lacking DNA. The listing contains more than 7,000 distinct CDR3 sequences. The sequenced sample was peripheral blood. These TCRs come from a human donor with an autoimmune cytopenia or autoimmune hepatitis (not recorded which). The CDR3 runs from the conserved cysteine through the conserved F or W. Each record gives: J gene, clone size, V gene, CDR3 protein. Some rows have no size entry. The others give once, few or many, or a class for an expanded clone.

J: TRBJ2-7
size: NA
V: TRBV27
CDR3: CASSLSSGTVDYEQYF

J: TRBJ2-5
size: medium-sized
V: TRBV30
CDR3: CASRGGGETQYF

J: TRBJ2-7
size: NA
V: TRBV20-1
CDR3: CSASPLLGQSFGEQYF

J: TRBJ2-2
size: NA
V: TRBV6-5
CDR3: CASSPPGQNTGELFF

J: TRBJ2-5
size: NA
V: TRBV19
CDR3: CASSIQGRTYF

J: TRBJ2-1
size: NA
V: TRBV28
CDR3: CASSRLAGVFDEQFF

J: TRBJ2-5
size: medium-sized
V: TRBV29-1
CDR3: CSVSYGRQETQYF

J: TRBJ2-7
size: NA
V: TRBV27
CDR3: CASSFLDPGEYSYEQYF

J: TRBJ2-7
size: medium-sized
V: TRBV5-5
CDR3: CASSLGDTVPYEQYF

J: TRBJ1-6
size: medium-sized
V: TRBV6-5
CDR3: CASTQQGSPLHF

J: TRBJ2-1
size: medium-sized
V: TRBV19
CDR3: CASSIRPTSGHIVPYNEQFF

J: TRBJ2-1
size: medium-sized
V: TRBV12-3/TRBV12-4
CDR3: CASSFLTGGNEQFF

J: TRBJ2-1
size: medium-sized
V: TRBV18
CDR3: CASSPRTSPNNEQFF

J: TRBJ2-1
size: NA
V: TRBV7-3
CDR3: CASSLKAGGEAGVLFF

J: TRBJ1-1
size: medium-sized
V: TRBV29-1
CDR3: CSVVIWMNTEAFF

J: TRBJ2-7
size: NA
V: TRBV19
CDR3: CASSGRAGQEQYF

J: TRBJ2-1
size: NA
V: TRBV13
CDR3: CASSHEPGNEQFF

J: TRBJ2-1
size: medium-sized
V: TRBV6-2/TRBV6-3
CDR3: CASSSGGSGNNEQFF

J: TRBJ2-7
size: NA
V: TRBV5-1
CDR3: CASSLVLAGPSYEQYF

J: TRBJ2-1
size: NA
V: TRBV7-9
CDR3: CASSGGQGYQYNEQFF

J: TRBJ2-3
size: medium-sized
V: TRBV12-3/TRBV12-4
CDR3: CASSFSGADTQYF

J: TRBJ2-4
size: NA
V: TRBV18
CDR3: CASSPGLEQETQYF

J: TRBJ2-1
size: medium-sized
V: TRBV10-3
CDR3: CAISASGGGNEQFF

J: TRBJ1-4
size: medium-sized
V: TRBV29-1
CDR3: CSVAGEGEKLFF

J: TRBJ1-6
size: NA
V: TRBV19
CDR3: CASSINGQATSYSYNSPLHF

J: TRBJ2-1
size: medium-sized
V: TRBV7-2
CDR3: CASSLAASGYNEQFF

J: TRBJ1-3
size: NA
V: TRBV18
CDR3: CASSEGQGAFGNTIYF

J: TRBJ1-5
size: NA
V: TRBV6-1
CDR3: CASSWDRGSNQPQHF

J: TRBJ1-1
size: NA
V: TRBV20-1
CDR3: CSARDHRGNTEAFF

J: TRBJ2-3
size: NA
V: TRBV12-3/TRBV12-4
CDR3: CASSLWTSGADTQYF

J: TRBJ2-1
size: NA
V: TRBV18
CDR3: CASSPGDRGNHEQFF

J: TRBJ2-5
size: NA
V: TRBV12-3/TRBV12-4
CDR3: CASSYGHGYQETQYF

J: TRBJ1-1
size: NA
V: TRBV10-3
CDR3: CAISDPTDNTEAFF

J: TRBJ2-7
size: medium-sized
V: TRBV30
CDR3: CAWSLTFYEQYF

J: TRBJ2-5
size: NA
V: TRBV27
CDR3: CASSLVAGKQETQYF

J: TRBJ2-7
size: NA
V: TRBV10-3
CDR3: CAIRSGTASYEQYF

J: TRBJ2-5
size: NA
V: TRBV10-3
CDR3: CASRTSGSETQYF

J: TRBJ1-2
size: medium-sized
V: TRBV19
CDR3: CASRRGVGLNYGYTF

J: TRBJ2-7
size: NA
V: TRBV10-3
CDR3: CAISGDRSPYEQYF

J: TRBJ2-5
size: NA
V: TRBV9
CDR3: CASSVGWAAQSRETQYF

J: TRBJ2-1
size: medium-sized
V: TRBV19
CDR3: CASSIGGGRGNNEQFF

J: TRBJ2-5
size: NA
V: TRBV7-9
CDR3: CASSSGLAGRETQYF

J: TRBJ2-1
size: NA
V: TRBV6-2/TRBV6-3
CDR3: CASSYSGAGRTYNEQFF

J: TRBJ1-2
size: NA
V: TRBV30
CDR3: CAWIRQGFVYSPTSNYGYTF

J: TRBJ2-1
size: medium-sized
V: TRBV6-6
CDR3: CASSPQGSEQFF

J: TRBJ2-7
size: medium-sized
V: TRBV29-1
CDR3: CSVGISGYEQYF

J: TRBJ2-7
size: NA
V: TRBV30
CDR3: CAWRDYLNEQYF

J: TRBJ1-5
size: NA
V: TRBV27
CDR3: CASSLWGKGNQPQHF

J: TRBJ2-7
size: NA
V: TRBV27
CDR3: CASSRGPTYEQYF

J: TRBJ2-7
size: NA
V: TRBV20-1
CDR3: CSARALSGSSEQYF